The T cell receptor (beta chain) under discussion was sequenced for a study of response to subunit inactivated influenza vaccine. Broader study findings: Each seasonal influenza vaccination recruits few new T cells, the authors suggested.

MiXCR, applied by TCRdb to the RT-PCR reads, yields one record per CDR3 protein. Of roughly 790,000 distinct CDR3 sequences in the sample, 21% are singletons; the top ten hold about a tenth. Looked up from germline, CDR1 is SGHAT and CDR2 is FQNNGV. The CDR3 loop spans 16 amino acids. The V gene end was trimmed by 5 bases and the J gene end by 4 bases; junction bases not matched to a gene: 9. This clonotype occurred many times. Its antigen remains unidentified. This receptor was taken from a man between 45 and 60 years old who received an inactivated influenza vaccine. This specimen was PBMCs from blood, taken 4 to 6 days after vaccination. The V call is TRBV11-2, the J call TRBJ2-7, with 12 positions matching TRBD2. DNA of the CDR3: TGTGCCAGCAGCGAGCCCCTAGCGGGAGGGCCATACGAGCAGTACTTC. It codes for CASSEPLAGGPYEQYF.